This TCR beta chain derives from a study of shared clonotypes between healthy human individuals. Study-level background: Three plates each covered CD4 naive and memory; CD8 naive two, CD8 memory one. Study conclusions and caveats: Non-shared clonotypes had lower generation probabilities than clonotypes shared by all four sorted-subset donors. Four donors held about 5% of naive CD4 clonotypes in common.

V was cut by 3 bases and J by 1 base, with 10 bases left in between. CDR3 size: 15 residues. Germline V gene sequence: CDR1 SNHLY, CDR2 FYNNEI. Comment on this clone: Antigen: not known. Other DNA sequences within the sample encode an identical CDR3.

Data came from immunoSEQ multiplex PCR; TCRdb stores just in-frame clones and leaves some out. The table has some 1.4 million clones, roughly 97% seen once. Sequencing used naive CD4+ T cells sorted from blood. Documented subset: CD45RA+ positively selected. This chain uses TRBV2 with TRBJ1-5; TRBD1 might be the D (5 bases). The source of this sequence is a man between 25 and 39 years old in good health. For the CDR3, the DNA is TGTGCCAGCAGTGATGAGGGGCTGAGCAATCAGCCCCAGCATTTT. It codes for CASSDEGLSNQPQHF.